Listed below are T cell receptor beta chains from one sample, sequenced in a study of a mutant IDH1 vaccine in newly diagnosed glioma. The table came from immunoSEQ multiplex PCR; TCRdb's copy has only in-frame clones and leaves some out. The sample has approximately 64,000 clones, around 84% seen once; the top ten hold approximately 8.3%. No cognate antigen is known for these TCRs. This sample comprised PBMCs, obtained from a glioma patient whose treatment included an IDH1 peptide vaccine. Receptors originate from a woman aged 45-59 years with glioma. CDR3s include the opening cysteine and the closing phenylalanine or tryptophan.

CDR3 length | V gene | CDR3 protein
15 | TRBV21-1 | CASVRDGKSYNEQFF
14 | TRBV9 | CASSVGDGVTEAFF
14 | TRBV11-3 | CASSSGTHPYGYTF
14 | TRBV18 | CASSPYQGNQPQHF
13 | TRBV7-7 | CASSPSLEREAFF
14 | TRBV10-3 | CAISEQGHGYGYTF
17 | TRBV9 | CASSAPRGGGIDYGYTF
12 | TRBV27 | CASSFTNEKLFF
11 | TRBV4-3 | CASSQEGEQFF
14 | TRBV5-1 | CASSLNSGRDTQYF
13 | TRBV7-9 | CASSPGGRETQYF
15 | TRBV5-8 | CASSSRDFQNYGYTF
13 | TRBV6-6 | CASSLRQDYEQYF
14 | TRBV6-1 | CASSNSWAGEPQHF
13 | TRBV11-1 | CASSRDSSYEQYF
14 | TRBV29-1 | CSVGGQGRGEKLFF
15 | TRBV15 | CATSRDRQGQQPQHF
13 | TRBV27 | CASSPGHSGGYTF
11 | TRBV7-9 | CASRLEGPLHF
16 | TRBV7-2 | CASGPQRGFSGNTIYF
13 | TRBV18 | CASSPPGVQPQHF
13 | TRBV6-5 | CASSPPQGAKLFF
11 | TRBV5-6 | CASRRSGGYTF
15 | TRBV6-1 | CASSEAAGGQETQYF
16 | TRBV12-5 | CASGGPGTETNQPQHF
14 | TRBV9 | CASSVEGGTGELFF
15 | TRBV9 | CASSLRPGGDGELFF
15 | TRBV7-2 | CASSFSGGAFNEQFF
13 | TRBV30 | CAWDEVGTGELFF
14 | TRBV25-1 | CASSDQIAGGEQFF
15 | TRBV5-6 | CASSLDRGLNEKLFF
14 | TRBV5-1 | CASSLEGLNTEAFF
15 | TRBV2 | CASSGRGTGSGKLFF
16 | TRBV4-3 | CASSQGAGQPNTEAFF
14 | TRBV27 | CASSSGGETDTQYF
16 | TRBV27 | CASSKTWGDVNTEAFF
15 | TRBV7-8 | CASSLSGGALYGYTF
13 | TRBV5-1 | CASKQIEDEKLFF
13 | TRBV7-2 | CASSFQAGDTQYF
13 | TRBV6-4 | CASSGQGDSPLHF
16 | TRBV6-6 | CASSDPGLAGRNEQFF
16 | TRBV27 | CASIGLAGETYNEQFF
14 | TRBV27 | CASSIMGYNSPLHF
16 | TRBV5-1 | CASSLEAQRSSYEQYF
14 | TRBV6-7 | CASSYQDRDQPQHF
13 | TRBV5-1 | CASSLASAGEQFF
15 | TRBV10-2 | CASSGKRGGSDEQFF
14 | TRBV30 | CAWSPGLGANVLTF
14 | TRBV9 | CASSPDTGDEPQHF
12 | TRBV19 | CASSENTGELFF
15 | TRBV7-3 | CASSSLAGRQETQYF
14 | TRBV7-2 | CASSPTGWGNTIYF
13 | TRBV5-4 | CASSLARGNGYTF